The present T cell receptor beta chain was sequenced within a study of blood T cell repertoires in COVID-19. Across the whole study: Researchers got acute and convalescent COVID-19 samples from the United States, Italy and Spain. The analysed material was cDNA or gDNA that came from T cells, B-cell-depleted T cells, or PBMCs.

Per the original methods: Amplified reference gene primers provided the basis for estimating nucleated cell counts. The table came from immunoSEQ multiplex PCR; TCRdb's copy has only in-frame clones and leaves some out. That table gives V, J and clone size, and the DNA gave D and trimming. The sample includes about 270,000 clones, roughly nine tenths of them seen just once. One Seattle source followed patients from active infection through their disease course. V shed 5 bases, J shed 5 bases, and the junction held 7 bases outside the gene matches. The CDR3 extends over 14 amino acids. Germline lookup yields CDR1 SGHDT and CDR2 YYEEEE.

The source of this sequence is a woman in her 30s with COVID-19, enrolled during active disease. The chain couples TRBV5-6 to TRBJ1-2; 9 bases line up with TRBD1. The sequenced material came from peripheral blood. The CDR3 nucleotides are TGTGCCAGCAGGGCGACAGGGGGGAGTTATGGCTACACCTTC. Amino acid sequence: CASRATGGSYGYTF.